The following is a T cell receptor (beta chain) sequence with its context. The antigen remains unidentified. 5'-RACE, quantitative and with molecular barcodes, yielded the TCR beta libraries. MiXCR, applied by TCRdb to the 5' RACE reads, yields one record per CDR3 protein. The data hold 330,000 or so distinct CDR3 sequences, with less than 9.5% observed a single time. V was pared by 8 bases and J by 6 bases, with 6 bases of the junction left unmatched. The CDR3 has 13 amino acids. CDR1 and CDR2 from the germline V gene are LGHDT and YNNKEL (reference sequence). The data originate from a study of CD8 T cells in ankylosing spondylitis. Study-wide results and caveats: Disease-linked clones bore a CD8+ phenotype, appearing relatively rarely in peripheral blood. There was a TCR beta motif, made of roughly eight highly homologous variants, that appeared characteristic of ankylosing spondylitis blood. Some motif variants were previously reported in reactive arthritis synovial fluid and blood. Reportedly, matched ankylosing spondylitis synovial fluid was significantly enriched for disease-linked clones.

The clonotype originates from a male donor with ankylosing spondylitis. Sequencing was performed on blood, either unsorted or a sorted T cell fraction (not recorded which). The rearrangement links TRBV3-1 to TRBJ2-3; 9 bases agree with TRBD2. This CDR3 is CASHKREDDTQYF. The CDR3 bases are TGTGCCAGCCATAAGCGGGAGGACGATACGCAGTATTTT.